This is a list of T cell receptor beta chains from one sample in a study of vaccination and CD4 T cells after COVID-19. TCRdb re-analysed the PCR reads in MiXCR, keeping a single row per CDR3 protein. The sample holds 20,000 or so distinct CDR3 sequences; roughly 62% are singletons and the top ten take approximately 1.1%. The source was CD4+ T cells from blood, collected before SARS-CoV-2 vaccination. The receptor source for this set is a human donor who had recovered from COVID-19. Both conserved end residues are part of each CDR3. The D gene is left open where the match is weak. Expanded clones get a size class; other rows say once, few or many, or leave the size out.

abundance	v_gene	d_gene	j_gene	CDR3nt	CDR3aa
-	TRBV28	-	TRBJ2-7	TGTGCCAGCAGTTTAGGGGTGGTCGAGCAGTACTTC	CASSLGVVEQYF
-	TRBV20-1	-	TRBJ2-7	TGCAGTGCTAGTGCGGCTTCCTACGAGCAGTACTTC	CSASAASYEQYF
-	TRBV2	TRBD2	TRBJ2-7	TGTGCCAGCAGTGACGCGGGGGACTACTACGAGCAGTACTTC	CASSDAGDYYEQYF
-	TRBV28	-	TRBJ1-4	TGTGCCAGCAGTGCCCCTAATGAAAAACTGTTTTTT	CASSAPNEKLFF
-	TRBV5-1	-	TRBJ2-1	TGCGCCAGCAGCTTCGGGGGTCGAAATGAGCAGTTCTTC	CASSFGGRNEQFF
-	TRBV20-1	-	TRBJ1-2	TGCAGCCTGATTAGGGTTAACTATGGCTACACCTTC	CSLIRVNYGYTF
-	TRBV2	TRBD1	TRBJ2-6	TGTGCCAGGGGACAGAGTGTAGTCTCTGGGGCCAACGTCCTGACTTTC	CARGQSVVSGANVLTF
-	TRBV28	-	TRBJ1-4	TGTGCCAGCAGGGGGGAGGGGGGATATAATGAAAAACTGTTTTTT	CASRGEGGYNEKLFF
-	TRBV6-5	-	TRBJ1-5	TGTGCCAGCAGTTACTCCGGGACGGCGGATCAGCCCCAGCATTTT	CASSYSGTADQPQHF
-	TRBV20-1	-	TRBJ2-7	TGCAGTGCTAGAGAGTCGTGGGGTGTTGGAGACTACGAGCAGTACTTC	CSARESWGVGDYEQYF
-	TRBV7-8	TRBD1	TRBJ1-1	TGTGCCAGCAGCCCGGGGACAGTCCGCCCGAACACTGAAGCTTTCTTT	CASSPGTVRPNTEAFF
-	TRBV10-3	TRBD2	TRBJ2-5	TGTGCCATCAGTGGGGGACTAGCGGTCCAAGAGACCCAGTACTTC	CAISGGLAVQETQYF
-	TRBV4-1	-	TRBJ2-3	TGCGCCAGCAGCCCGAGAGGTCCCCGCACAGATACGCAGTATTTT	CASSPRGPRTDTQYF
-	TRBV10-3	-	TRBJ1-2	TGTGCCATCAGTGAGTCGCCTACGTTAGCTAACTATGGCTACACCTTC	CAISESPTLANYGYTF
-	TRBV6-1	TRBD1	TRBJ2-3	TGTGCCAGCAGGCTAGGGACAGACCACTTTGTTTTCACAGATACGCAGTATTTT	CASRLGTDHFVFTDTQYF
-	TRBV6-1	TRBD2	TRBJ2-7	TGTGCCAGCAGTGAGTCCGTCAGCGGGAGTACCTACGAGCAGTACTTC	CASSESVSGSTYEQYF
-	TRBV7-9	-	TRBJ1-1	TGTGCCAGCACCAGCGGAGCGAACACTGAAGCTTTCTTT	CASTSGANTEAFF
few	TRBV24-1	-	TRBJ2-5	TGTGCCACCAGTGGAACGGGTGAGACCCAGTACTTC	CATSGTGETQYF
few	TRBV6-1	TRBD1	TRBJ2-1	TGTGCCAGCAGTGGGACAGGGGGCTGGGGAGATAGCCATGAGCAGTTCTTC	CASSGTGGWGDSHEQFF
-	TRBV20-1	TRBD2	TRBJ2-3	TGCAGTGCTAGCTTGACTAGCCTTGGGGATACGCAGTATTTT	CSASLTSLGDTQYF
-	TRBV6-2/TRBV6-3	TRBD2	TRBJ2-7	TGTGCCAGCAGAATCGGGACTAGCGGGATCTACGAGCAGTACTTC	CASRIGTSGIYEQYF
few	TRBV7-9	-	TRBJ2-3	TGTGCCAGCAGCTCGACAGATACGCAGTATTTT	CASSSTDTQYF
-	TRBV7-9	-	TRBJ1-1	TGTGCCAGCAGCTTAGCGTTCAGGTTTGAAGCTTTCTTT	CASSLAFRFEAFF
-	TRBV19	-	TRBJ2-2	TGTGCCAGTAAAGCGCTTGTGCCGAACACCGGGGAGCTGTTTTTT	CASKALVPNTGELFF
once	TRBV19	TRBD1	TRBJ2-7	TGTGCCAGTAGTAAGGGACAGGGTGTCTACGAGCAGTACTTC	CASSKGQGVYEQYF
few	TRBV10-3	-	TRBJ1-2	TGTGCCATCAGTGAAGGTGGGACAAGTAACTATGGCTACACCTTC	CAISEGGTSNYGYTF
few	TRBV6-2/TRBV6-3	-	TRBJ1-5	TGTGCCAGCAGTTCCCAGATGAATCAGCCCCAGCATTTT	CASSSQMNQPQHF
-	TRBV7-9	-	TRBJ1-4	TGTGCCAGCAGCTTAGCGGCGACTAGTGAAAAACTGTTTTTT	CASSLAATSEKLFF
-	TRBV10-3	TRBD2	TRBJ2-3	TGTGCCATCAGTGAGAATCCATTACTAGCGGGCACTGATACGCAGTATTTT	CAISENPLLAGTDTQYF
-	TRBV7-3	-	TRBJ1-2	TGTGCCAGCAGCTTAAACCCAGGGGAATATGGCTACACCTTC	CASSLNPGEYGYTF
-	TRBV28	-	TRBJ1-5	TGTGCCAGCACCCTCTCTCAGGGGTATCGGAATCAGCCCCAGCATTTT	CASTLSQGYRNQPQHF
-	TRBV15	TRBD1	TRBJ2-4	TGTGCCACCAGCAGGGAGGGGGACAGGCGGATTCAGTACTTC	CATSREGDRRIQYF
-	TRBV7-2	TRBD1	TRBJ1-1	TGTGCCAGCAGCTTAGATCTATGGACAGGGGAGAACACTGAAGCTTTCTTT	CASSLDLWTGENTEAFF
-	TRBV4-2	TRBD2	TRBJ2-1	TGTGCCAGCAGGTCCGGGACTAGGAACAATGAGCAGTTCTTC	CASRSGTRNNEQFF
-	TRBV20-1	-	TRBJ2-5	TGCAGTGCTAGCCACGTCGGGGAGACCCAGTACTTC	CSASHVGETQYF
-	TRBV6-1	-	TRBJ1-3	TGTGCCATCCGGCAAACAGTTTCTGGAAACACCATATATTTT	CAIRQTVSGNTIYF
-	TRBV19	-	TRBJ1-5	TGTGCCAGTAGTATAGATCGTATTCAGCCCCAGCATTTT	CASSIDRIQPQHF
-	TRBV24-1	TRBD1	TRBJ1-2	TGTGCCACCAGTGCCACACCGGGACAGGTCCCTCAGGGCTACACCTTC	CATSATPGQVPQGYTF
few	TRBV20-1	TRBD2	TRBJ2-3	TGCAGTGCTGGTCTAGCGGGATGGGCAGATACGCAGTATTTT	CSAGLAGWADTQYF
-	TRBV19	-	TRBJ1-6	TGTGCCAGTAGCGAACGGGGGGGCGGAACGAACTCACCCCTCCACTTT	CASSERGGGTNSPLHF
-	TRBV6-1	-	TRBJ1-6	TGTGCCAGCAGACCCCGGGCCTTAGAGTGGTCACCCCTCCACTTT	CASRPRALEWSPLHF
-	TRBV7-9	TRBD1	TRBJ1-5	TGTGCCAGCAGCTCCGGGACAGGCAATAGCAATCAGCCCCAGCATTTT	CASSSGTGNSNQPQHF
-	TRBV20-1	TRBD2	TRBJ2-1	TGCAGTGCACCGTGGACTAGCGCTGAGCAGTTCTTC	CSAPWTSAEQFF
-	TRBV6-1	TRBD1	TRBJ1-1	TGTGCCAGCAGTGGGGACAGGGTGAGCACTGAAGCTTTCTTT	CASSGDRVSTEAFF
-	TRBV6-2/TRBV6-3	TRBD1	TRBJ2-4	TGTGCCAGCAGTCTAGCCGGGACAGGGACGAACATTCAGTACTTC	CASSLAGTGTNIQYF
few	TRBV21-1	-	TRBJ2-7	TGTGCCGGTTGGACTAGCGGGAGTCCCTACGAGCAGTACTTC	CAGWTSGSPYEQYF
-	TRBV27	-	TRBJ1-6	TGTGCCAGCAGCGTAACAGGCAACTCCTATAATTCACCCCTCCACTTT	CASSVTGNSYNSPLHF
-	TRBV6-4	TRBD2	TRBJ2-3	TGTGCCAGCAAGGTAGCGGGAAGCGCAGATACGCAGTATTTT	CASKVAGSADTQYF
few	TRBV11-2	TRBD1	TRBJ1-2	TGTGCCAGCAGCGAGGGACAGGGCTATGGCTACACCTTC	CASSEGQGYGYTF
-	TRBV29-1	-	TRBJ2-5	TGCAGCGCTTACAGCGTCCAAGAGACCCAGTACTTC	CSAYSVQETQYF